This entry features one TCR beta chain sequence. This sample is part of a study of blood T cell repertoires in COVID-19. Clones were sequenced by immunoSEQ multiplex PCR, and TCRdb holds only the in-frame ones, with some missing. The sample has about 330,000 clones; approximately 88% are singletons. The CDR3 runs to 14 residues. Trimming removed 3 bases from V and 6 bases from J, with 11 bases in between. Germline CDR1 reads LNHDA; CDR2 reads SQIVND (reference sequence). Cohort placement rested on clinical history that participants reported themselves. The sequenced material came from PBMCs or T cells enriched from blood (not recorded which). The sequence derives from a man aged 25 to 40 who had recovered from COVID-19. V and J are TRBV19 and TRBJ1-4; tentatively, D is TRBD1 (5 bases). CDR3 loop: CASSILGVDEKLFF. The CDR3 DNA reads TGTGCCAGTAGTATCTTAGGGGTGGATGAAAAACTGTTTTTT.